This T cell receptor beta chain was retrieved from a study of T-cell memory formation after mild COVID-19. Study findings and constraints: Day 15 to 85 contractors were CD4/CD8 balanced; later expanders leaned CD4+.

TCRdb used MiXCR to reprocess the 5' RACE reads, holding one entry per CDR3 protein. The table lists 110,000 or so distinct CDR3 sequences, 20% to 25% of them singletons. In the case of this clonotype: Its antigen is currently unknown. A read error may account for a junction end that differs from germline.

The V gene's germline CDR1 is SQVTM and CDR2 ANQGSEA. The CDR3 is 13 amino acids. The gene calls are TRBV29-1 and TRBJ2-4, with 8 positions matching TRBD2. Sequenced: PBMCs or a T cell subset sorted from them (not recorded which). This receptor was obtained from a man aged 18 to 30 who had mild COVID-19 (a few samples of this study predate the infection). Cell type and time point are not known. The CDR3 nucleotides read TGCAGCGTCCGGGGGGGAAACGAAAACATTAAGTACTTC. Encoded protein: CSVRGGNENIKYF.